This paragraph covers one T cell receptor beta chain sequence. Its antigen is unidentified. Germline CDR1 LNHDA, CDR2 SQIVND (reference sequence). This CDR3 region has 17 residues. V gave up 7 bases and J gave up 2 bases; unmatched junction bases: 13. PCR employed 60 Vbeta and 13 Jbeta primers. Sequenced by immunoSEQ multiplex PCR; TCRdb stores in-frame clones only, minus some. The sample holds some 120,000 clones, approximately 80% seen once. The data originate from a study of cytomegalovirus exposure and HLA in healthy donors. Study conclusions and caveats: Later genetic work tied a missense DCLRE1C variant to beta-chain V and J trimming. Through in vitro validation, three CMV-associated chains were shown to be specific for CMV antigens.

What was sequenced was PBMCs. The V and J genes are TRBV19 and TRBJ2-1; 8 nucleotides align to TRBD2. The receptor comes from a man aged 40-49 years in good health and CMV-seronegative. This CDR3 reads CASTGAGVTVPYNEQFF. The CDR3 DNA follows: TGTGCCAGTACCGGAGCGGGAGTAACCGTCCCCTACAATGAGCAGTTCTTC. The whole variable domain, remainder taken from reference TRBV19 and TRBJ2-1, is DGGITQSPKYLFRKEGQNVTLSCEQNLNHDAMYWYRQDPGQGLRLIYYSQIVNDFQKGDIAEGYSVSREKKESFPLTVTSAQKNPTAFYLCASTGAGVTVPYNEQFFGPGTRLTVL.